The 24 T cell receptor beta chains presented below share a single source sample, sequenced in a study of shared clonotypes between healthy human individuals. Clones were sequenced by immunoSEQ multiplex PCR, and TCRdb holds only the in-frame ones, with some missing. The sample yields 2 million to 3 million clones, over 85% seen once. The sequencing input was naive CD4+ T cells from PBMCs. Subset specified: CD45RA+ positively selected. These receptor sequences come from a young man in good health. Some clones in this sample may be carry-over from other donors' samples.

This clone was counted a single time. The CDR3 spells CASELNTGELFF. CDR3 nucleotide sequence: TGTGCCAGCGAATTAAACACCGGGGAGCTGTTTTTT. The rearrangement joins TRBV25-1 to TRBJ2-2; no definite D call. CDR1 MGHDK and CDR2 SYGVNS come from the germline V gene. Trimming left V 8 bases short and J 2 bases short, with 6 bases between. There are 12 residues in the CDR3. The full variable domain, with the rest looked up from reference TRBV25-1 and TRBJ2-2, is EADIYQTPRYLVIGTGKKITLECSQTMGHDKMYWYQQDPGMELHLIHYSYGVNSTEKGDLSSESTVSRIRTEHFPLTLESARPSHTSQYLCASELNTGELFFGEGSRLTVL.

In regard to this clone: Other DNA sequences in the same sample also yield this CDR3. CDR3: CASSFRTGGTDTQYF. CDR3 nucleotide sequence: TGCGCCAGCAGCTTCCGGACAGGGGGCACAGATACGCAGTATTTT. This sequence joins TRBV5-1 and TRBJ2-3; 9 bases line up with TRBD1. CDR1 SGHRS and CDR2 YFSETQ come from the germline V gene. V lost 2 bases and J lost 1; bases outside the gene matches: 2. The CDR3 has 15 residues.

The rearrangement links TRBV7-6 to TRBJ2-3; TRBD1 aligns across 8 bases. The CDR3 runs 15 residues. CDR1 SGHVS and CDR2 FNYEAQ come from the germline V gene. V lost 5 bases, J lost 3 bases, and 7 bases stayed unmatched. CDR3 sequence (DNA): TGTGCCAGCAGCCCCGGACAGGGAAGGACAGATACGCAGTATTTT. Residues: CASSPGQGRTDTQYF.

This clone has only a few counts. The gene calls are TRBV10-3 and TRBJ1-2; 8 bases are shared with TRBD1. Germline V gives CDR1 ENHRY, CDR2 SYGVKD. Trimming cost V 5 bases and J 8 bases; bases outside gene matches: 7. The CDR3 runs 13 residues. The CDR3 nucleotides read TGTGCCATCAGTACCCAGGGGGCCAGCGGCTACACCTTC. Amino acids: CAISTQGASGYTF.

The rearrangement joins TRBV5-5 to TRBJ2-5; D is uncertain. V lost 0 bases and J 5 bases, leaving 8 bases between the germline ends. Germline V gene sequence: CDR1 SGHKS, CDR2 YYEKEE (reference sequence). The CDR3 is 13 residues long. The CDR3 sequence: CASSLVFGETQYF. The CDR3 region has the DNA TGTGCCAGCAGCTTGGTTTTCGGGGAGACCCAGTACTTC.

V is TRBV14 and J is TRBJ2-2; 11 bases line up with TRBD2. This CDR3 is built from 16 residues. Germline V CDR1 and CDR2: SGHDN, FVKESK. J gave up 6 bases and V 2 bases, and 5 bases lay outside the gene matches. The CDR3 is CASSQKLAGVSGELFF. In DNA form, the CDR3 reads TGTGCCAGCAGCCAAAAACTAGCGGGAGTGTCCGGGGAGCTGTTTTTT.

The chain joins TRBV7-3 to TRBJ2-5; TRBD2 is a possible D gene (6 bases). V lost 3 bases, J lost 7 bases, and 15 bases lay in between. This CDR3 is 14 amino acids long. Germline-derived CDR1 and CDR2 are SGHTA and FQGTGA. In DNA form, the CDR3 reads TGTGCCAGCAGCTTGGAGGGGCTGGGTGGGACCCAGTACTTC. As protein: CASSLEGLGGTQYF.

The CDR3 DNA is TGTGCCAGCAGCGTACGGTACAGGGAAGAGACCCAGTACTTC. This codes for CASSVRYREETQYF. This rearrangement joins TRBV5-4 to TRBJ2-5; tentatively, D is TRBD1 (6 bases). The ends were cut back, 4 bases at V and 3 bases at J, with 13 bases in the middle. The CDR3 sequence is 14 residues long. Germline V gene data show CDR1 as SGHNT and CDR2 as YYREEE (reference sequence).

This chain links TRBV27 with TRBJ2-1; D is possibly TRBD2 (6 bases). Looked up from germline, CDR1 is MNHEY and CDR2 is SMNVEV (reference sequence). The CDR3 runs 16 residues. V was cut by 6 bases and J by 0 bases, with 15 bases left in between. CDR3 sequence (DNA): TGTGCCAGCAGGAGACTTAGCGGCAGCTCCTACAATGAGCAGTTCTTC. Amino acids: CASRRLSGSSYNEQFF.

This chain links TRBV2 with TRBJ2-2; 10 nucleotides align to TRBD2. This CDR3 spans 15 amino acids. Germline V CDR1 and CDR2: SNHLY, FYNNEI. V shed 5 bases, J shed 6 bases, and the junction held 6 bases outside the gene matches. As DNA, the CDR3 is TGTGCCAGCAGTTGGGTAGCGGGAGGTTCCGGGGAGCTGTTTTTT. This codes for CASSWVAGGSGELFF.

This clone was counted a single time. The chain couples TRBV9 to TRBJ2-3; TRBD1 matches at 7 bases. J lost 4 bases, V lost 1 base, and 3 bases had no gene match. The CDR3 extends over 14 amino acids. CDR1 is SGDLS, CDR2 YYNGEE, per germline. For the CDR3, the DNA is TGTGCCAGCAGCGTACAGGGGGACCCAGATACGCAGTATTTT. Translating it yields CASSVQGDPDTQYF.

This clone was found once. J is TRBJ1-5 and V is TRBV6-1; possible D gene TRBD1, 6 bases. The CDR3 length is 15 residues. V was trimmed by 5 bases and J by 2 bases, leaving 13 bases between them. Per germline, CDR1 MNHNS and CDR2 SASEGT. The CDR3 loop is CASSSLQGRNQPQHF. The CDR3 DNA sequence: TGTGCCAGCAGTTCTTTACAGGGACGCAATCAGCCCCAGCATTTT.

The gene calls are TRBV14 and TRBJ2-2; D is undetermined. The CDR3 loop spans 16 amino acids. Between the trimmed V and J ends, which lost 4 bases and 5 bases, there was a span of 17 bases. Germline values: CDR1 SGHDN, CDR2 FVKESK. The CDR3 here is CASSRGARDGTGELFF. As DNA, the CDR3 is TGTGCCAGCAGCCGGGGTGCCCGTGATGGGACCGGGGAGCTGTTTTTT.

The CDR3 sequence is CASSDAGEPREQYF. CDR3 in DNA: TGTGCCAGCAGCGACGCGGGAGAACCCCGGGAGCAGTACTTC. The chain is built from TRBV5-4 and TRBJ2-7; 7 bases align to TRBD2. The CDR3 covers 14 residues. With V trimmed by 4 bases and J by 7 bases, 11 bases remained unmatched. Germline V gene data show CDR1 as SGHNT and CDR2 as YYREEE (reference sequence).

The chain is built from TRBV2 and TRBJ2-3, with D perhaps matching TRBD2 (5 bases). Trimming pared 3 bases from V and 3 bases from J, leaving 10 bases between. In germline, CDR1 is SNHLY, CDR2 FYNNEI. The CDR3 has 14 amino acids. CDR3 region: CASSERGQTDTQYF. In DNA, the CDR3 is TGTGCCAGCAGTGAGCGAGGGCAGACAGATACGCAGTATTTT.

The chain is built from TRBV5-4 and TRBJ2-5, with no clear D. Germline V gene sequence: CDR1 SGHNT, CDR2 YYREEE (reference sequence). The CDR3 is made up of 12 amino acids. Trimming stripped 4 bases from V and 4 bases from J, with 8 bases between. This CDR3 reads CASSPSPETQYF. CDR3 sequence (DNA): TGTGCCAGCAGCCCCTCGCCAGAGACCCAGTACTTC.

This clone is a singleton in its sample. J is TRBJ1-1 and V is TRBV4-1; D is undetermined. Germline assignment: CDR1 MGHRA and CDR2 YSYEKL. The CDR3 length is 14 residues. V lost 5 bases and J lost 5, with 15 bases in between. In DNA, the CDR3 is TGCGCCAGCAGCACCCGGCCAGTCGAGACTGAAGCTTTCTTT. Amino acids: CASSTRPVETEAFF.

The chain carries TRBV11-2 and TRBJ1-2; D ambiguous. V was pared by 4 bases and J by 6 bases, with 18 bases between. CDR1 is SGHAT, CDR2 FQNNGV, per germline. The CDR3 has 15 amino acids. In nucleotides, the CDR3 is TGTGCCAGCAGCTCATTACAATTACATCGGGATGGCTACACCTTC. It specifies CASSSLQLHRDGYTF.

The DNA of the CDR3 is TGTGCCAGCAGCGCACTAGCGGGAGAGGGAGATACGCAGTATTTT. Translated: CASSALAGEGDTQYF. The chain carries TRBV9 and TRBJ2-3, with 11 nucleotides matching TRBD2. The CDR3 has 15 amino acids. J lost 5 bases, V lost 3 bases, and 5 bases had no gene match. Germline V gene data show CDR1 as SGDLS and CDR2 as YYNGEE.

This sequence joins TRBV11-1 and TRBJ2-7; no firm D call. V was trimmed by 10 bases and J by 2 bases, leaving 12 bases between them. CDR1 and CDR2 (germline): SGHAT, FQDESV (reference sequence). This CDR3 has 12 amino acids. The CDR3 nucleotides read TGTGCCACTCGTGGGCCTACCTACGAGCAGTACTTC. As protein: CATRGPTYEQYF.

This sequence joins TRBV6-5 and TRBJ2-1; 10 bases map to TRBD2. Germline V gives CDR1 MNHEY, CDR2 SVGAGI. The V and J ends lost 4 bases and 8 bases, in that order; junction bases with no gene match: 8. CDR3 size: 15 residues. The CDR3 DNA follows: TGTGCCAGCAGTTTGTCTAGCGGGAGTTGGGATGAGCAGTTCTTC. Its translation is CASSLSSGSWDEQFF.

V and J are TRBV30 and TRBJ1-1; possibly TRBD1 for D (6 bases). Germline CDR1 and CDR2: GTSNPN and SVGIG (reference sequence). Trimming left V 0 bases short and J 6 bases short, with 11 bases between. The CDR3 is 13 amino acids. The CDR3 here is CAWSVGGPPEAFF. The CDR3 region has the DNA TGTGCCTGGAGTGTTGGGGGCCCGCCTGAAGCTTTCTTT.

This chain connects TRBV28 to TRBJ1-1, with D tentatively TRBD1 (5 bases). There are 15 residues in the CDR3. From germline, CDR1 is MDHEN and CDR2 SYDVKM. V was cut by 9 bases and J by 4 bases, with 21 bases left in between. The CDR3 spells CASPPAGGVPTEAFF. The CDR3 DNA reads as TGTGCCAGTCCACCGGCGGGGGGGGTACCCACTGAAGCTTTCTTT.

The chain uses TRBV5-1 and TRBJ2-3; 8 positions match TRBD2. This CDR3 comprises 14 residues. The germline gives CDR1 SGHRS, CDR2 YFSETQ. J lost 4 bases, V lost 5 bases, and 6 bases had no gene match. The CDR3 DNA is TGCGCCAGCAGTGGGGGACTAGGGGCAGATACGCAGTATTTT. As protein: CASSGGLGADTQYF.